A single T cell receptor (beta chain) is shown here with its context. What it recognizes is unknown. CDR3 length equals 16 residues. Germline V gene sequence: CDR1 MNHNS, CDR2 SASEGT. Trimming left V 2 bases short and J 0 bases short, with 13 bases between. Sequencing was performed with immunoSEQ multiplex PCR; in TCRdb, only in-frame clones are kept and a portion is missing. The sample lists 150,000 to 250,000 clones; roughly 84% were seen once. This sample stems from a study of cytomegalovirus exposure and HLA in healthy donors. Overall study context: Per a later analysis, the roughly 670 first-cohort and 95 to 150 validation repertoires shared one platform. Findings and limits, study-wide: The investigators catalogued 150 to 200 TCR beta chains as cytomegalovirus-associated. The dataset shows that most TCR sequences were rare, while some public TCRs occurred in many donors. Subsequent analysis of the roughly 120 validation repertoires found a tendency for first-cohort TCR clusters to co-occur.

This chain links TRBV6-1 with TRBJ2-5; D might be TRBD1 (5 bases). This sequence was found in a woman in her 30s in good health and CMV-seropositive. Specimen: PBMCs. The CDR3 is CASSEWGRRNQETQYF. The DNA of the CDR3 is TGTGCCAGCAGTGAATGGGGCAGAAGAAACCAAGAGACCCAGTACTTC.